The rows below give T cell receptor beta chains drawn from one sample of a study of shared T cell receptors in the human thymus. Measured with immunoSEQ multiplex PCR; TCRdb has only the in-frame clones, and not every one. The sample consists of some 660,000 clones, around 87% of them appearing once. The same sample was also used in a study of human thymus T cells.

Sequences were obtained from thymocytes. The receptor source for this set is a boy less than two years old with a congenital heart defect. The CDR3 runs from the conserved cysteine through the conserved F or W. A D gene is named only where the DNA matches it firmly.

v_call	j_call	cdr3_length	d_call	cdr3_aa
TRBV2	TRBJ1-6	10	-	CASGASPLHF
TRBV7-3	TRBJ1-1	13	-	CASSPQTSTEAFF
TRBV27	TRBJ2-1	14	TRBD2	CASMAGVTYNEQFF
TRBV29-1	TRBJ1-2	13	TRBD1	CSVEGDRDRSYTF
TRBV7-9	TRBJ2-3	14	-	CASRELLDGDTQYF
TRBV13	TRBJ2-7	12	-	CASSPDNYEQYF
TRBV28	TRBJ2-1	16	TRBD2	CASSARTSGGYNEQFF
TRBV5-4	TRBJ2-1	17	TRBD2	CASSSSVAGGPYNEQFF
TRBV7-9	TRBJ1-2	15	-	CASSSPRVRSYGYTF
TRBV28	TRBJ2-1	15	TRBD2	CASSTGTIRAHEQFF
TRBV4-1	TRBJ2-1	15	-	CASSQVVWKTKEQFF
TRBV30	TRBJ1-6	18	-	CAWNTRDREGSYNSPLHF
TRBV14	TRBJ2-1	12	-	CASGSSYNEQFF
TRBV30	TRBJ2-7	14	TRBD1	CAWSPQGAIHEQYF